The 30 T cell receptor beta chains below come from one sample, sequenced in a study of blood T cell repertoires in COVID-19. This table comes from immunoSEQ multiplex PCR, and its TCRdb copy is limited to in-frame clones, with some not included. The sample has a few hundred thousand clones; around 90% are singletons. Sequencing used peripheral blood. The receptors stem from a man in his late teens or twenties who had recovered from COVID-19.

The rearrangement joins TRBV2 to TRBJ2-7; 11 positions agree with TRBD2. The germline gives CDR1 SNHLY, CDR2 FYNNEI. The ends lost 5 bases at V and 4 bases at J; junction bases unmatched: 7. This CDR3 spans 15 amino acids. Here the CDR3 reads CASSSLAGGRYEQYF. The CDR3 DNA is TGTGCCAGCAGTTCCTTAGCGGGAGGGAGGTACGAGCAGTACTTC.

The chain combines TRBV23-1 with TRBJ2-7; D gene unclear. TRBV23-1 is recorded as an ORF, its role being uncertain. The CDR3 contains 14 residues. Between the trimmed V and J ends, which lost 0 bases and 2 bases, there was a span of 8 bases. The CDR3: CASSQSRSPYEQYF. The CDR3 DNA is TGCGCCAGCAGTCAATCTCGGTCCCCCTACGAGCAGTACTTC.

A note on this clone: An end of the junction differs from the germline gene, which may be a read error. The chain is built from TRBV19 and TRBJ1-1, with D unclear. Germline V lookup: CDR1 LNHDA, CDR2 SQIVND (reference sequence). The CDR3 has 12 residues. The CDR3 DNA is TGTGCCACCCTTTGGGAGAACGCTGAAGCTTTCTTT. This encodes CATLWENAEAFF.

The gene calls are TRBV5-1 and TRBJ2-2; D perhaps matches TRBD2 (6 bases). The CDR3 is 14 residues long. CDR1 is SGHRS and CDR2 is YFSETQ in the germline V gene. Trimming removed 4 bases at V and 6 bases at J, with 13 bases between. CDR3 region: CASSIPREAGELFF. The DNA of the CDR3 is TGCGCCAGCAGCATACCCAGGGAGGCCGGGGAGCTGTTTTTT.

This clone is a singleton in its sample. The V gene is TRBV6-5, the J gene TRBJ2-1; the match to TRBD2 covers 10 bases. The germline V gene encodes CDR1 MNHEY and CDR2 SVGAGI. V was pared by 8 bases and J by 6 bases, with 7 bases of the junction left unmatched. The CDR3 is made up of 14 amino acids. CDR3 nucleotide sequence: TGTGCCAGCTCTAGCGGGGGTGGGGGCAATGAGCAGTTCTTC. It translates to CASSSGGGGNEQFF.

The J gene is TRBJ2-7, the V gene TRBV7-9; D unresolved. In germline, CDR1 is SEHNR, CDR2 FQNEAQ (reference sequence). V was pared by 7 bases and J by 5 bases, with 12 bases between. The CDR3 has 12 residues. CDR3 in DNA: TGTGCCAGCACCCCCCCCCGGGACGAGCAGTACTTC. Translating gives CASTPPRDEQYF.

The rearrangement joins TRBV19 to TRBJ1-5; 9 bases align to TRBD1. The length of the CDR3 is 17 residues. Germline V gene sequence: CDR1 LNHDA, CDR2 SQIVND (reference sequence). Losses at the gene ends were 5 bases for V and 0 bases for J; bases not matched to a gene: 8. CDR3 in DNA: TGTGCCAGTAGTCCAGGACAGGGGTTATATAGCAATCAGCCCCAGCATTTT. Its translation is CASSPGQGLYSNQPQHF.

The V gene is TRBV7-2, the J gene TRBJ2-2; 11 nucleotides align to TRBD2. This CDR3 contains 16 residues. V lost 5 bases and J lost 6; bases outside the gene matches: 8. Germline CDR1 reads SGHTA; CDR2 reads FQGNSA. The CDR3 is CASSIGRLAGSGELFF. Here the CDR3 DNA reads TGTGCCAGCAGCATTGGTCGACTAGCGGGGTCCGGGGAGCTGTTTTTT.

The gene calls are TRBV12-3 or TRBV12-4 and TRBJ2-7, with D possibly matching TRBD2 (6 bases). This CDR3 has 13 residues. The V and J ends lost 5 bases and 5 bases respectively, with 13 bases between them. CDR3 sequence reads: CASSPRGADEQYF. Written as DNA, the CDR3 is TGTGCCAGCAGTCCTCGCGGGGCCGACGAGCAGTACTTC.

The CDR3 spells CATSDGTQNSNQPQHF. As DNA, the CDR3 is TGTGCCACCAGTGATGGGACACAGAATAGCAATCAGCCCCAGCATTTT. This chain uses TRBV24-1 with TRBJ1-5; possible D gene TRBD1, 6 bases. The CDR3 spans 16 residues. Trimming left V 3 bases short and J 0 bases short, with 11 bases between. Germline V gives CDR1 KGHDR, CDR2 SFDVKD.

The J gene is TRBJ2-1, the V gene TRBV7-2; possible D gene TRBD2, 6 bases. The CDR3 runs 13 residues. The germline V and J ends were trimmed by 5 bases and 8 bases, with 13 bases remaining between them. CDR1 SGHTA and CDR2 FQGNSA come from the germline V gene. The CDR3 DNA is TGTGCCAGCAGCCGACTAGTAGGCGATGAGCAGTTCTTC. This codes for CASSRLVGDEQFF.

The V call is TRBV12-5, the J call TRBJ1-5; TRBD1 matches 10 bases. The CDR3 runs to 17 residues. V lost 0 bases and J lost 9; bases outside the gene matches: 11. Germline CDR1 is LGHNT and CDR2 is FRNRAP. CDR3 DNA sequence: TGTGCTAGTGGTTTGGTACTGGGACAGGGGCAAGGGAGGCCCCAGCATTTT. The encoded protein is CASGLVLGQGQGRPQHF.

This chain uses TRBV7-2 with TRBJ2-1; the match to TRBD2 covers 7 bases. This CDR3 region has 14 residues. After removal of 1 base from V and 8 bases from J, the junction contained 5 bases not matched to a gene. Germline loops: CDR1 SGHTA, CDR2 FQGNSA. The CDR3 region has the DNA TGTGCCAGCAGCTTAGGTCGGGGGGTGGATGAGCAGTTCTTC. Translated: CASSLGRGVDEQFF.

The chain employs TRBV5-1 and TRBJ2-7; D gene ambiguous. Trimming stripped 0 bases from V and 2 bases from J, with 9 bases between. Germline V gene data show CDR1 as SGHRS and CDR2 as YFSETQ. There are 14 residues in the CDR3. The CDR3 loop reads CASSLERVAYEQYF. DNA for the CDR3: TGCGCCAGCAGCTTGGAACGGGTAGCCTACGAGCAGTACTTC.

The chain has TRBV10-2 and TRBJ2-3; TRBD2 is a possible D gene (6 bases). The CDR3 contains 12 residues. Between the trimmed V and J ends, which lost 8 bases and 2 bases, there was a span of 8 bases. CDR1 and CDR2 from the germline V gene are WSHSY and SAAADI. The CDR3: CASGDSTDTQYF. In DNA form, the CDR3 reads TGCGCCAGCGGGGACTCCACAGATACGCAGTATTTT.

V is TRBV19 and J is TRBJ1-5, with 8 bases identical to TRBD1. Germline V lookup: CDR1 LNHDA, CDR2 SQIVND (reference sequence). The J segment lost 7 bases and the V segment lost 1 base, leaving 3 bases of the junction unmatched. The CDR3 length is 14 residues. CDR3 nucleotides: TGTGCCAGTAGTATAGCGCCAGGGGGCCAGCCCCAGCATTTT. This sequence encodes CASSIAPGGQPQHF.

The gene calls are TRBV5-5 and TRBJ1-1; weak D call: TRBD1 (6 bases). This CDR3 contains 15 residues. Between the trimmed V and J ends, which lost 1 base and 4 bases, there was a span of 14 bases. Per the germline V gene, CDR1 is SGHKS and CDR2 is YYEKEE (reference sequence). The CDR3 nucleotides read TGTGCCAGCAGCTTGAAAGGGGAGGGGGGCACTGAAGCTTTCTTT. This sequence encodes CASSLKGEGGTEAFF.

The CDR3 protein is CATSRTGGAADTQYF. CDR3 sequence (DNA): TGTGCCACCTCAAGGACAGGGGGCGCCGCAGATACGCAGTATTTT. The J gene is TRBJ2-3, the V gene TRBV2, with 11 bases lining up with TRBD1. J was trimmed by 4 bases and V by 10 bases; bases with no gene match: 10. CDR1 and CDR2 from the germline V gene are SNHLY and FYNNEI. This CDR3 spans 15 amino acids.

The chain carries TRBV5-4 and TRBJ2-5; D remains ambiguous. V lost 4 bases and J lost 3, with 10 bases in between. Germline loops: CDR1 SGHNT, CDR2 YYREEE (reference sequence). The CDR3 sequence is 13 residues long. For the CDR3, the DNA is TGTGCCAGCAGCCATAATACGGAAGAGACCCAGTACTTC. Protein product: CASSHNTEETQYF.

The V and J genes are TRBV10-2 and TRBJ1-2; 7 bases match TRBD1. CDR3 size: 16 residues. Germline values: CDR1 WSHSY, CDR2 SAAADI. The V and J ends lost 2 bases and 4 bases, in that order; junction bases with no gene match: 10. The CDR3 reads CASSEQPTGTAYGYTF. The CDR3 nucleotides read TGCGCCAGCAGTGAGCAACCTACCGGGACAGCCTATGGCTACACCTTC.

This clone has only a few counts. The DNA of the CDR3 is TGTGCCTGGAGTACCGGACAGGGCAACGAGCAGTACTTC. As protein: CAWSTGQGNEQYF. The chain joins TRBV30 to TRBJ2-7, with 8 bases lining up with TRBD1. The CDR3 is 13 amino acids. Germline V gene data show CDR1 as GTSNPN and CDR2 as SVGIG (reference sequence). With V trimmed by 2 bases and J by 5 bases, 5 bases remained unmatched.

This clone was counted between two and nine times. The rearrangement links TRBV6-2 or TRBV6-3 to TRBJ2-1; 8 nucleotides align to TRBD2. In germline, CDR1 is MNHEY, CDR2 SVGEGT. There are 14 residues in the CDR3. J was trimmed by 4 bases and V by 2 bases; bases with no gene match: 1. CDR3 nucleotide sequence: TGTGCCAGCAGTTACCAGCGGGGGTACAATGAGCAGTTCTTC. Its protein is CASSYQRGYNEQFF.

The V call is TRBV29-1, the J call TRBJ1-5; possibly TRBD1 for D (6 bases). Germline loops: CDR1 SQVTM, CDR2 ANQGSEA. This CDR3 has 12 residues. V was clipped by 3 bases and J by 7 bases, with 10 bases between them. The DNA of the CDR3 is TGCAGCGTTGAGGTAGGGGGACAGCCCCAGCATTTT. It translates to CSVEVGGQPQHF.

The chain is built from TRBV29-1 and TRBJ1-2, with TRBD1 as a possible D gene (5 bases). The CDR3 contains 14 residues. Deletions cut 0 bases from V and 3 bases from J, with 11 bases between. Germline loops: CDR1 SQVTM, CDR2 ANQGSEA. CDR3 residues: CSVEESGGDYGYTF. In nucleotides, the CDR3 is TGCAGCGTTGAAGAATCAGGAGGGGACTATGGCTACACCTTC.

The rearrangement links TRBV20-1 to TRBJ2-1, with D possibly TRBD2 on 5 matching bases. Trimming took 3 bases from V and 7 from J, leaving 16 bases between them. Germline CDR1 is DFQATT and CDR2 is SNEGSKA (reference sequence). This CDR3 region has 14 residues. The CDR3 nucleotides are TGCAGTGCTAGTTTAAATTCGGGCGGGAATGAGCAGTTCTTC. Translated, it gives CSASLNSGGNEQFF.

The chain recombines TRBV5-5 with TRBJ2-1, with TRBD2 matching over 11 bases. V trimming: 4 bases; J trimming: 5 bases; junction bases outside the gene matches: 11. Germline lookup yields CDR1 SGHKS and CDR2 YYEKEE (reference sequence). This CDR3 has 17 amino acids. The CDR3 loop reads CASSRGGLAGGHNEQFF. The DNA of the CDR3 is TGTGCCAGCAGCCGAGGGGGGCTAGCGGGAGGTCACAATGAGCAGTTCTTC.

The V and J genes are TRBV27 and TRBJ1-2; no clear D gene. V was pared by 4 bases and J by 4 bases, with 10 bases between. This CDR3 region has 13 residues. Germline V gene lookup returns CDR1 MNHEY and CDR2 SMNVEV (reference sequence). The CDR3: CASSYSGSYGYTF. CDR3 sequence (DNA): TGTGCCAGCAGTTACTCCGGGAGCTATGGCTACACCTTC.

The rearrangement links TRBV24-1 to TRBJ1-5; the match to TRBD1 covers 11 bases. CDR3 length: 15 amino acids. The V gene's germline CDR1 is KGHDR and CDR2 SFDVKD. The ends lost 4 bases at V and 5 bases at J; junction bases unmatched: 3. DNA of the CDR3: TGTGCCACCAGTGACTCGGGACAGGGGGATCAGCCCCAGCATTTT. Protein product: CATSDSGQGDQPQHF.

V gene TRBV19 combines with J gene TRBJ2-1, with 11 bases lining up with TRBD2. V shed 5 bases, J shed 12 bases, and the junction held 9 bases outside the gene matches. Looked up from germline, CDR1 is LNHDA and CDR2 is SQIVND (reference sequence). CDR3 length equals 14 residues. The CDR3 here is CASSLTSGVVTQFF. The CDR3 nucleotides read TGTGCCAGTAGTCTGACTAGCGGGGTGGTTACGCAGTTCTTC.

The chain is built from TRBV2 and TRBJ1-1, with D perhaps matching TRBD1 (5 bases). The CDR3 has 12 amino acids. CDR1 is SNHLY and CDR2 is FYNNEI in the germline V gene. Trimming removed 5 bases at V and 6 bases at J, with 10 bases between. CDR3 nucleotides: TGTGCCAGCAGTCCCACGGGGGCTGAAGCTTTCTTT. This encodes CASSPTGAEAFF.